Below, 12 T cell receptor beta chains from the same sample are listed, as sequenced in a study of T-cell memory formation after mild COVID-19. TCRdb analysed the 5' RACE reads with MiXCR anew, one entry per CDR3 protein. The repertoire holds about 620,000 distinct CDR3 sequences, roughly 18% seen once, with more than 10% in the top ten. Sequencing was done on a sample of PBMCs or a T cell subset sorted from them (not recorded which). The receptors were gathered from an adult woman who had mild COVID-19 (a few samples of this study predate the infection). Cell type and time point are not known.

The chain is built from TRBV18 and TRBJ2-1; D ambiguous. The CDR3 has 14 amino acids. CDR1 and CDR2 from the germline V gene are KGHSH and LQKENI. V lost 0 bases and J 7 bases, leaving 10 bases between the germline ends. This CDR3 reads CASSPPWVGNEQFF. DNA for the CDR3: TGTGCCAGCTCACCACCGTGGGTGGGAAATGAGCAGTTCTTC.

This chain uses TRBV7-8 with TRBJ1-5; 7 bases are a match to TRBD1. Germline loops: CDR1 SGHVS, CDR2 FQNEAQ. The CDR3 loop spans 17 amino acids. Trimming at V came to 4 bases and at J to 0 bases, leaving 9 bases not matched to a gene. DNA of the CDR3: TGTGCCAGCAGCTCGGGACAGCTCGTCCATAGCAATCAGCCCCAGCATTTT. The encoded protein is CASSSGQLVHSNQPQHF.

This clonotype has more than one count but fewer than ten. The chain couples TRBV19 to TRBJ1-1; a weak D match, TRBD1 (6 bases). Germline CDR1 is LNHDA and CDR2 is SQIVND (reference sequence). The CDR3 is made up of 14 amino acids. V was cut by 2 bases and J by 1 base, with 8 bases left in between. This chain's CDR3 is CASSITGPNTEAFF. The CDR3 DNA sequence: TGTGCCAGTAGTATAACAGGGCCGAACACTGAAGCTTTCTTT.

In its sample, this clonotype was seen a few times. CDR3 DNA: TGTGCCAGCAGTGATTCGGGGCACAGAGCCTACGAGCAGTACTTC. Translated, it gives CASSDSGHRAYEQYF. This chain links TRBV25-1 with TRBJ2-7, with D perhaps matching TRBD1 or TRBD2 (5 bases each). The CDR3 sequence is 15 residues long. The germline gives CDR1 MGHDK, CDR2 SYGVNS. V lost 3 bases and J 2 bases, leaving 14 bases between the germline ends.

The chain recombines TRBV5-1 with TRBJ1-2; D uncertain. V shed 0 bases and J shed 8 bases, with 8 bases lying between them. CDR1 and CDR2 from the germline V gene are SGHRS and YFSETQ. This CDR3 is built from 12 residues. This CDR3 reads CASSLAGWGYTF. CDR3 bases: TGCGCCAGCAGCTTGGCCGGGTGGGGCTACACCTTC.

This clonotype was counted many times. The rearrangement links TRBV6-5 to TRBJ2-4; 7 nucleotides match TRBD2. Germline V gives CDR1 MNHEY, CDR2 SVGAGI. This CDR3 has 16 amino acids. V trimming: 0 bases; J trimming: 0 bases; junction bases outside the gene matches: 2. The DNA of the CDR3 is TGTGCCAGCAGTTACTCCCCGGGGGGAGCCAAAAACATTCAGTACTTC. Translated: CASSYSPGGAKNIQYF.

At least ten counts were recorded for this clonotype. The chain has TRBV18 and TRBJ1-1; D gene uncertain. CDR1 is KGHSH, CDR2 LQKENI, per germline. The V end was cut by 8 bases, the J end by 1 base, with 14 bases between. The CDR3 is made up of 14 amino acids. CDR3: CASLPGSSNTEAFF. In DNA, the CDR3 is TGTGCCAGCCTACCTGGGAGCTCGAACACTGAAGCTTTCTTT.

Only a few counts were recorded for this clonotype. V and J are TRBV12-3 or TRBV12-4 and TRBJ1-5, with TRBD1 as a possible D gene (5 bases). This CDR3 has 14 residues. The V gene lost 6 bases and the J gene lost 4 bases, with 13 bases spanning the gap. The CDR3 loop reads CASRSGTDNQPQHF. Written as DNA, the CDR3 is TGTGCCAGCAGATCCGGGACGGATAATCAGCCCCAGCATTTT.

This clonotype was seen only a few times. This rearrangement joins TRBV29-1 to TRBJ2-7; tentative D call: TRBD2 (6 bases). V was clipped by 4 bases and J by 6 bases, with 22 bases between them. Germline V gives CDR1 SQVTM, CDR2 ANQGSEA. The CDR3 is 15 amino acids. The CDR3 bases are TGCAGCGTTGGACCACCTTCGGGACTCGGAGGCGAGCAGTACTTC. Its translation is CSVGPPSGLGGEQYF.

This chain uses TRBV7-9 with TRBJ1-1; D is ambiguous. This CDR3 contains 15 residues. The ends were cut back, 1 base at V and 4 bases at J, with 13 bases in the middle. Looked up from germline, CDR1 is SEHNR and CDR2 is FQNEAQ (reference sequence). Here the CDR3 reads CASSLGGSDGTEAFF. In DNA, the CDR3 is TGTGCCAGCAGCTTAGGAGGGTCGGACGGCACTGAAGCTTTCTTT.

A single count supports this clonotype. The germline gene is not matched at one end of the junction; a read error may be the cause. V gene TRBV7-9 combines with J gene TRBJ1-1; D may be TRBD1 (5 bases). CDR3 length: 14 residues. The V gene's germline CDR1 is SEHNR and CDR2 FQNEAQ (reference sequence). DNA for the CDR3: TGTGCCAGCATAGGGGCGGGGACCCCAACTGAAGATTTCTTT. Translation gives CASIGAGTPTEDFF.

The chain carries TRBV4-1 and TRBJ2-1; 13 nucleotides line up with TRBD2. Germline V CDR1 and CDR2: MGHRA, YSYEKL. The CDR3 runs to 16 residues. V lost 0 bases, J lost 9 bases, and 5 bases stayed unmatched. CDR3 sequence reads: CASSQDTLAGGVEQFF. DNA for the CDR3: TGCGCCAGCAGCCAAGATACACTAGCGGGGGGGGTTGAGCAGTTCTTC.